A single sample gave rise to the 4 T cell receptor beta chains below, sequenced in a study of early stage breast cancer tumors. The assay was immunoSEQ multiplex PCR, and TCRdb's table has in-frame clones only and misses some. The sample lists tens of thousands of clones, over 80% occurring once. The source material was blood. The receptors derive from a person aged 65 to 85 with breast cancer.

The chain combines TRBV7-9 with TRBJ1-5; D call uncertain. The CDR3 is made up of 14 amino acids. V was trimmed by 0 bases and J by 5 bases, leaving 8 bases between them. Germline CDR1 SEHNR, CDR2 FQNEAQ (reference sequence). The chain's CDR3 is CASSLALGDQPQHF. CDR3 sequence (DNA): TGTGCCAGCAGCTTAGCGCTTGGAGATCAGCCCCAGCATTTT.

The CDR3 nucleotides read TGTGCCTGGAGTCCCGCCAGGGGGCATGGCTACACCTTC. Protein sequence: CAWSPARGHGYTF. V and J are TRBV30 and TRBJ1-2, with 8 bases lining up with TRBD1. This CDR3 has 13 residues. The V gene end was trimmed by 2 bases and the J gene end by 6 bases; junction bases not matched to a gene: 5. Germline loops: CDR1 GTSNPN, CDR2 SVGIG (reference sequence). The full variable domain, its missing parts supplied by reference TRBV30 and TRBJ1-2, is SQTIHQWPATLVQPVGSPLSLECTVEGTSNPNLYWYRQAAGRGLQLLFYSVGIGQISSEVPQNLSASRPQDRQFILSSKKLLLSDSGFYLCAWSPARGHGYTFGSGTRLTVV.

The V and J genes are TRBV28 and TRBJ2-7, with 11 positions matching TRBD2. The CDR3 is made up of 15 amino acids. The trim removed 4 bases at V and 2 bases at J, leaving 4 bases unmatched. Germline CDR1 is MDHEN and CDR2 is SYDVKM. The CDR3 here is CASSSPGLAAYEQYF. The CDR3 nucleotides read TGTGCCAGCAGTTCCCCGGGACTAGCGGCCTACGAGCAGTACTTC.

The gene calls are TRBV5-4 and TRBJ2-7; D not certain. The ends were cut back, 0 bases at V and 0 bases at J, with 7 bases in the middle. CDR1 and CDR2 from the germline V gene are SGHNT and YYREEE (reference sequence). This CDR3 contains 14 residues. This chain's CDR3 is CASSLDGFSYEQYF. The CDR3 DNA reads TGTGCCAGCAGCTTGGACGGTTTCTCCTACGAGCAGTACTTC.